These T cell receptor beta chains were read from a single sample in a study of blood T cell repertoires in COVID-19. The repertoire was sequenced with immunoSEQ multiplex PCR; TCRdb's copy has only in-frame clones and lacks some. The sample includes approximately 100,000 clones, approximately 80% seen only once; the top ten take around 9.3%. The source material was peripheral blood. These receptors were obtained from a man aged 70 or older with acute or convalescent COVID-19. The CDR3 runs from the conserved cysteine through the conserved F or W. D genes are given only for firm matches. Not all rows give a size; the values are once, few, many and, for expanded clones, a class.

j_gene	v_gene	d_gene	abundance	CDR3nt	CDR3aa
TRBJ1-5	TRBV28	-	-	TGTGCCAGCAGTTGGACCGAAGGGGGTTGGGTCAATCAGCCCCAGCATTTT	CASSWTEGGWVNQPQHF
TRBJ2-7	TRBV29-1	TRBD2	-	TGCAGCGTGACGGGACTAGCCCGAAGGTACGAGCAGTACTTC	CSVTGLARRYEQYF
TRBJ1-6	TRBV28	-	-	TGTGCCAGCCGGTCAGGGGAGACACCCCTCCACTTT	CASRSGETPLHF
TRBJ1-5	TRBV6-2/TRBV6-3	TRBD1	-	TGTGCCAGCAGTGGCGACAGGGCTAGCAATCAGCCCCAGCATTTT	CASSGDRASNQPQHF
TRBJ2-3	TRBV6-5	-	-	TGTGCCAGCAGCAGACTACTATCTAGCACAGATACGCAGTATTTT	CASSRLLSSTDTQYF
TRBJ2-1	TRBV18	TRBD2	few	TGTGCCAGCTCACGGGAAACTAGCGGGGCCAACAATGAGCAGTTCTTC	CASSRETSGANNEQFF
TRBJ1-5	TRBV10-3	TRBD1	-	TGTGCCATCAACGACAGGGTCAATCAGCCCCAGCATTTT	CAINDRVNQPQHF
TRBJ1-1	TRBV5-4	-	-	TGTGCCAGCAGCTTCGGCTGGGAGCTGACTGAAGCTTTCTTT	CASSFGWELTEAFF
TRBJ2-2	TRBV28	-	once	TGTGCCAGCAGTTTTCCCCCCCACGGGGAGCTGTTTTTT	CASSFPPHGELFF
TRBJ2-3	TRBV5-4	-	-	TGTGCCAGCAGCTTCCGGGGGTCCACAGATACGCAGTATTTT	CASSFRGSTDTQYF
TRBJ1-1	TRBV3-1/TRBV3-2	-	-	TGTGCCAGCAGCCAAGTGGACTCGAACACTGAAGCTTTCTTT	CASSQVDSNTEAFF
TRBJ1-1	TRBV7-9	-	-	TGTGCCAGCAGCGTACAGGGTCGCTCTGAAGCTTTCTTT	CASSVQGRSEAFF
TRBJ2-1	TRBV7-9	TRBD2	-	TGTGCCAGCATTATGGGCGGGGGTCCCTACAATGAGCAGTTCTTC	CASIMGGGPYNEQFF
TRBJ1-2	TRBV28	-	-	TGTGCCAGCAGTTTAGGGCAGGGGGGCTACACCTTC	CASSLGQGGYTF
TRBJ2-3	TRBV14	TRBD1	-	TGTGCCAGCAGCCAAGATCTGTGGGGACAGGGGTCATACGCTACGCAGTATTTT	CASSQDLWGQGSYATQYF
TRBJ1-5	TRBV4-3	-	once	TGCGCCAGCAGCCAAGACCTGGGGGGAAATCAGCCCCAGCATTTT	CASSQDLGGNQPQHF
TRBJ2-3	TRBV28	TRBD2	-	TGTGCCAGCAGTTCCCCTGGTACTAGCGGGAGGGCCTCAGATACGCAGTATTTT	CASSSPGTSGRASDTQYF
TRBJ1-1	TRBV7-2	-	-	TGTGCCAGCAGCTTAACAGGGAGAGAAGCTTTCTTT	CASSLTGREAFF
TRBJ2-3	TRBV7-2	-	-	TGTGCCAGCAGCCTCTGGAGGGGTACAGATACGCAGTATTTT	CASSLWRGTDTQYF
TRBJ2-2	TRBV5-1	TRBD1	-	TGCGCCAGCAGCCTGGGACAGGTCGGCGGGGAGCTGTTTTTT	CASSLGQVGGELFF
TRBJ2-5	TRBV28	-	-	TGTGCCAGCAGTTTACGTAGGGACAATCGAGAGACCCAGTACTTC	CASSLRRDNRETQYF
TRBJ1-5	TRBV18	-	-	TGTGCCAGCTCACCAACACACAATCAGCCCCAGCATTTT	CASSPTHNQPQHF
TRBJ1-3	TRBV3-1/TRBV3-2	-	-	TGTGCCAGCAGCTCCTTCCCCCCGACAGGTGGATCTGGAAACACCATATATTTT	CASSSFPPTGGSGNTIYF
TRBJ2-2	TRBV3-1/TRBV3-2	TRBD1	-	TGTGCCAGCAGCCGTCGACAGGGGGCGAACACCGGGGAGCTGTTTTTT	CASSRRQGANTGELFF
TRBJ1-4	TRBV28	-	-	TGTGCCAGCATCCATGGGGGCGGCACTAATGAAAAACTGTTTTTT	CASIHGGGTNEKLFF
TRBJ2-2	TRBV10-2	TRBD1	-	TGCGCCAGCAGGGGACAGGTGGACGCCGGGGAGCTGTTTTTT	CASRGQVDAGELFF
TRBJ1-4	TRBV24-1	TRBD1	-	TGTGCCACCAGCGACAGGGAGGTTGAAAAACTGTTTTTT	CATSDREVEKLFF
TRBJ2-5	TRBV5-5	TRBD2	-	TGTGCCAGCAGCTTGGCCCTAGCGGGAGTTGGAGAGACCCAGTACTTC	CASSLALAGVGETQYF
TRBJ1-1	TRBV7-3	-	-	TGTGCCAGCAGCTTATCACAGAACACTGAAGCTTTCTTT	CASSLSQNTEAFF
TRBJ2-5	TRBV3-1/TRBV3-2	-	-	TGTGCCAGCAGCCAAGAGACTAGAAAAGAGACCCAGTACTTC	CASSQETRKETQYF
TRBJ1-2	TRBV15	-	-	TGTGCCACCACCTCGGACGGCGGGCGGATGAGGGGCTACACCTTC	CATTSDGGRMRGYTF
TRBJ2-5	TRBV5-4	TRBD2	-	TGTGCCAGCAGCTCGCGGACTAGCGACGAGACCCAGTACTTC	CASSSRTSDETQYF
TRBJ1-2	TRBV6-6	TRBD1	-	TGTGCCAGCAGTTACCGGGACAGGGGGCTTGGCTACACCTTC	CASSYRDRGLGYTF
TRBJ1-2	TRBV9	-	-	TGTGCCAGCAGCGTAGACGGAGACTATGGCTACACCTTC	CASSVDGDYGYTF
TRBJ1-4	TRBV9	-	-	TGTGCCAGCAGCGCCAGGGGCTCAACTAATGAAAAACTGTTTTTT	CASSARGSTNEKLFF
TRBJ1-2	TRBV7-8	TRBD1	-	TGTGCCAGCAGCGCCGGGACAGGGAACTATGGCTACACCTTC	CASSAGTGNYGYTF
TRBJ2-5	TRBV7-6	TRBD2	once	TGTGCCAGCAGCTTAGGACTAGCGGGAGCTAGAGAGACCCAGTACTTC	CASSLGLAGARETQYF
TRBJ1-2	TRBV30	TRBD1	-	TGTGCCTCTAAACAGGGGGCGCGAGGTGGCTACACCTTC	CASKQGARGGYTF
TRBJ1-2	TRBV2	-	-	TGTGCCAGCACGGTGGAGGGCCAAGACTATGGCTACACCTTC	CASTVEGQDYGYTF
TRBJ2-7	TRBV12-3/TRBV12-4	-	once	TGTGCCAGCACCTGGAGCTTCTACGAGCAGTACTTC	CASTWSFYEQYF
TRBJ2-3	TRBV19	TRBD2	-	TGTGCCAGTAGTAACCCAGCGGGAGGGAGCACAGATACGCAGTATTTT	CASSNPAGGSTDTQYF
TRBJ1-1	TRBV7-6	TRBD1	-	TGTGCCAGCAGCGCAATCGGACAGGGCGGGAACACTGAAGCTTTCTTT	CASSAIGQGGNTEAFF
TRBJ1-1	TRBV7-8	TRBD1	few	TGTGCCAGCAGCCGAAACAGGGGGCCGGCTTTCTTT	CASSRNRGPAFF
TRBJ1-5	TRBV19	-	-	TGTGCCAGCCTAGGCAGGAGAGGACAGACCCTTGAGAAAAATCAGCCCCAGCATTTT	CASLGRRGQTLEKNQPQHF
TRBJ1-1	TRBV6-2/TRBV6-3	-	-	TGTGCCAGCAGCTTCCGGGGTCTCATGAACACTGAAGCTTTCTTT	CASSFRGLMNTEAFF
TRBJ2-5	TRBV11-1	TRBD2	-	TGTGCCAGCAGCCTCGGGACTAGCGGGTTGAGGGAGACCCAGTACTTC	CASSLGTSGLRETQYF
TRBJ2-1	TRBV12-3/TRBV12-4	-	-	TGTGCCAGCAGGCCAGGGTACAATGAGCAGTTCTTC	CASRPGYNEQFF
TRBJ2-3	TRBV5-1	-	-	TGCGCCAGCCAAAAAGAAGAATCAGGGTGGGTGACAGATACGCAGTATTTT	CASQKEESGWVTDTQYF